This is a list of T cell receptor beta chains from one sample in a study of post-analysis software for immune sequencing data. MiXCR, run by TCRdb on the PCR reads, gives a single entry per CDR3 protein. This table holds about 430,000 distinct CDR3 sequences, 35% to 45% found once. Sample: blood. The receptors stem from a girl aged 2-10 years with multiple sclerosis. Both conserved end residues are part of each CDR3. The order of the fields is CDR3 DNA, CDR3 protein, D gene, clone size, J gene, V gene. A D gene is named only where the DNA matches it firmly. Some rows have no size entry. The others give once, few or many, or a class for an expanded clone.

DNA: TGTGCCAGCAGCCCTGGACGCGGGAACTCCTACAATGAGCAGTTCTTC
CDR3: CASSPGRGNSYNEQFF
D: -
size: -
J: TRBJ2-1
V: TRBV3-1

DNA: TGTGCCAGCGTGGGGGGGGCAGGGGGGAGCACAGATACGCAGTATTTT
CDR3: CASVGGAGGSTDTQYF
D: -
size: -
J: TRBJ2-3
V: TRBV11-2

DNA: TGTGCCAGCAGTGGGCGGTCTAATGAAAAACTGTTTTTT
CDR3: CASSGRSNEKLFF
D: -
size: few
J: TRBJ1-4
V: TRBV12-3/TRBV12-4

DNA: TGTGCCAGCAGCTCTAGGGCAGATACGCAGTATTTT
CDR3: CASSSRADTQYF
D: -
size: few
J: TRBJ2-3
V: TRBV11-3

DNA: TGTGCCAGCTCACCACGTAAGCGACTAGGGCAGCCCCAGCATTTT
CDR3: CASSPRKRLGQPQHF
D: -
size: -
J: TRBJ1-5
V: TRBV18

DNA: TGCAGTGCTAGAGATCGTTCGACTAGCGGGTACTACAATGAGCAGTTCTTC
CDR3: CSARDRSTSGYYNEQFF
D: TRBD2
size: -
J: TRBJ2-1
V: TRBV20-1

DNA: TGTGCCAGCAGCGTTCAGGGGGCGACAGATACGCAGTATTTT
CDR3: CASSVQGATDTQYF
D: TRBD1
size: many
J: TRBJ2-3
V: TRBV9

DNA: TGTGCCTGGAGTACATACCAGGGGCTTGGGTCGGAGACCCAGTACTTC
CDR3: CAWSTYQGLGSETQYF
D: -
size: -
J: TRBJ2-5
V: TRBV30

DNA: TGTGCCAGCAGTTTAACAAGGAAAGAGCAGTTCTTC
CDR3: CASSLTRKEQFF
D: -
size: -
J: TRBJ2-1
V: TRBV28

DNA: TGTGCCAGCAGCTTGGCGGGGTCAGACTATAGCAATCAGCCCCAGCATTTT
CDR3: CASSLAGSDYSNQPQHF
D: -
size: few
J: TRBJ1-5
V: TRBV5-5

DNA: TGTGCCAGCAGTGAGCCGGGACAGGGGTCTGACGAGCAGTACTTC
CDR3: CASSEPGQGSDEQYF
D: TRBD1
size: few
J: TRBJ2-7
V: TRBV28

DNA: TGTGCCAGCAGCTTACAGGGATCGAACACTGAAGCTTTCTTT
CDR3: CASSLQGSNTEAFF
D: -
size: -
J: TRBJ1-1
V: TRBV13

DNA: TGCGCCAGCATCGAGCGGGAGCAGTACTTC
CDR3: CASIEREQYF
D: -
size: -
J: TRBJ2-7
V: TRBV5-1

DNA: TGTGCCAGCATTAAAACGGGGGAGAACACTGAAGCTTTCTTT
CDR3: CASIKTGENTEAFF
D: -
size: few
J: TRBJ1-1
V: TRBV7-3

DNA: TGCGCCAGCAGCTTGCCAGGAGGGTCCTTTAACTATGGCTACACCTTC
CDR3: CASSLPGGSFNYGYTF
D: -
size: few
J: TRBJ1-2
V: TRBV5-1

DNA: TGCAGTGCCAAGCAGGGTTCAGAGACCCAGTACTTC
CDR3: CSAKQGSETQYF
D: -
size: many
J: TRBJ2-5
V: TRBV20-1